One and the same sample provided the 27 T cell receptor beta chains below, sequenced in a study of early T cells in non-severe SARS-CoV-2 infection. TCRdb passed the 5' RACE reads through MiXCR, listing each CDR3 protein once. The sample has approximately 71,000 distinct CDR3 sequences; more than 10% are singletons. Material: whole blood. All receptors derive from an adult who was a healthcare worker with PCR-confirmed SARS-CoV-2 infection or an uninfected control (not recorded which).

This clonotype was seen more than once but under ten times. The gene calls are TRBV7-9 and TRBJ2-3, with D possibly being TRBD2 (7 bases). Trimming removed 5 bases from V and 4 bases from J, with 22 bases in between. The germline V gene has CDR1 SEHNR and CDR2 FQNEAQ (reference sequence). The CDR3 length is 17 residues. CDR3 bases: TGTGCCAGCAGCCGTCCAACCGCAGGGAGGGGGGCAGATACGCAGTATTTT. It translates to CASSRPTAGRGADTQYF.

The rearrangement joins TRBV15 to TRBJ1-5, with no clear D. The germline V gene has CDR1 LNHNV and CDR2 YYDKDF (reference sequence). The CDR3 consists of 13 residues. The V end was cut by 1 base, the J end by 9 bases, with 10 bases between. The CDR3 reads CATSRAVQAPQHF. CDR3 nucleotide sequence: TGTGCCACCAGCAGAGCCGTCCAAGCGCCCCAGCATTTT.

This clonotype was detected many times. V usage is TRBV27 and J usage is TRBJ2-1; TRBD2 matches 11 bases. The CDR3 has 14 residues. Germline lookup yields CDR1 MNHEY and CDR2 SMNVEV (reference sequence). V shed 8 bases and J 3 bases; nucleotides not matched to a gene: 3. This chain's CDR3 is CASRGTSGYNEQFF. The CDR3, as DNA: TGTGCCAGCCGCGGGACTAGCGGCTACAATGAGCAGTTCTTC.

The V and J genes are TRBV7-6 and TRBJ2-2; 7 bases are a match to TRBD2. The CDR3 extends over 13 amino acids. Germline V gene lookup returns CDR1 SGHVS and CDR2 FNYEAQ. V was pared by 3 bases and J by 10 bases, with 5 bases of the junction left unmatched. CDR3 nucleotide sequence: TGTGCCAGCAGCTTTCTGACTAGCCCGGAGCTGTTTTTT. Translated, it gives CASSFLTSPELFF. Looking up the rest from reference TRBV7-6 and TRBJ2-2 gives the full variable domain: GAGVSQSPRYKVTKRGQDVALRCDPISGHVSLYWYRQALGQGPEFLTYFNYEAQQDKSGLPNDRFSAERPEGSISTLTIQRTEQRDSAMYRCASSFLTSPELFFGEGSRLTVL.

There are a few counts of this clonotype. The chain has TRBV12-3 or TRBV12-4 and TRBJ1-1; no firm D call. V lost 7 bases, J lost 2 bases, and 14 bases lay in between. There are 14 residues in the CDR3. Here the CDR3 reads CASIGGSGNTEAFF. The CDR3 DNA sequence: TGTGCCAGCATTGGAGGCTCGGGTAACACTGAAGCTTTCTTT.

This clonotype came up many times. The CDR3 sequence is CASSLGKLGTQYF. Written as DNA, the CDR3 is TGTGCCAGCAGCTTAGGCAAGCTCGGTACGCAGTATTTT. The rearrangement joins TRBV7-9 to TRBJ2-3; no clear D gene. Germline V gene sequence: CDR1 SEHNR, CDR2 FQNEAQ (reference sequence). This CDR3 has 13 amino acids. V was clipped by 1 base and J by 8 bases, with 10 bases between them.

The chain couples TRBV20-1 to TRBJ1-6; D is undetermined. The CDR3 loop spans 17 amino acids. The V gene's germline CDR1 is DFQATT and CDR2 SNEGSKA (reference sequence). V lost 0 bases and J lost 0, with 12 bases in between. The CDR3 DNA follows: TGCAGTGCTAGAGATACGGCGGTAGACTCCTATAATTCACCCCTCCACTTT. Its translation: CSARDTAVDSYNSPLHF.

The chain joins TRBV5-1 to TRBJ2-5; D might be TRBD1 or TRBD2, each matching 5 bases. CDR3 length: 13 amino acids. Trimming stripped 4 bases from V and 5 bases from J, with 12 bases between. Germline V gene lookup returns CDR1 SGHRS and CDR2 YFSETQ. CDR3 loop: CASSVGEGETQYF. In DNA, the CDR3 is TGCGCCAGCAGCGTCGGAGAGGGGGAGACCCAGTACTTC.

This clonotype was seen more than once but under ten times. This chain joins TRBV12-3 or TRBV12-4 and TRBJ1-4; 8 bases agree with TRBD1. Trimming at V came to 8 bases and at J to 4 bases, leaving 3 bases not matched to a gene. The CDR3 is made up of 13 amino acids. The CDR3 region is CASQDRVNEKLFF. The CDR3, as DNA: TGTGCCAGCCAGGACAGGGTTAATGAAAAACTGTTTTTT.

This clonotype appeared many times. CDR3 region: CAISELGSYGYTF. Written as DNA, the CDR3 is TGTGCCATCAGTGAGTTAGGATCCTATGGCTACACCTTC. This chain connects TRBV10-3 to TRBJ1-2; D is unclear. Trimming stripped 1 base from V and 4 bases from J, with 7 bases between. Germline CDR1 and CDR2: ENHRY and SYGVKD. This CDR3 is 13 amino acids long.

This clonotype was observed a few times. The chain uses TRBV5-5 and TRBJ2-5; a possible D gene is TRBD1 (7 bases). The CDR3 is 15 residues long. Looked up from germline, CDR1 is SGHKS and CDR2 is YYEKEE (reference sequence). V lost 2 bases and J lost 5, with 16 bases in between. This CDR3 is CASSFSQGGRETQYF. CDR3 in DNA: TGTGCCAGCAGCTTCTCCCAGGGGGGAAGGGAGACCCAGTACTTC.

This clonotype was seen ten or more times. V usage is TRBV5-4 and J usage is TRBJ1-3, with D perhaps TRBD1 (5 bases). Germline CDR1 is SGHNT and CDR2 is YYREEE (reference sequence). There are 15 residues in the CDR3. V lost 3 bases and J 5 bases, leaving 15 bases between the germline ends. The chain's CDR3 is CASSSFGGDRNTIYF. The CDR3 DNA is TGTGCCAGCAGCTCCTTCGGAGGGGACCGAAACACCATATATTTT.

J is TRBJ1-4 and V is TRBV30, with 8 bases that match TRBD1. The CDR3 consists of 16 residues. The V segment lost 0 bases and the J segment 4 bases; nucleotides outside the gene matches: 7. CDR1 and CDR2 from the germline V gene are GTSNPN and SVGIG (reference sequence). The chain's CDR3 is CAWSVRRTGINEKLFF. The CDR3 bases are TGTGCCTGGAGTGTACGAAGGACAGGGATTAATGAAAAACTGTTTTTT. Together with reference TRBV30 and TRBJ1-4, the CDR3 gives the full variable domain: SQTIHQWPATLVQPVGSPLSLECTVEGTSNPNLYWYRQAAGRGLQLLFYSVGIGQISSEVPQNLSASRPQDRQFILSSKKLLLSDSGFYLCAWSVRRTGINEKLFFGSGTQLSVL.

V usage is TRBV11-2 and J usage is TRBJ2-7; D remains unclear. The V end lost 5 bases, the J end lost 2 bases, and 13 bases lay between the germline ends. The CDR3 consists of 14 residues. Per germline, CDR1 SGHAT and CDR2 FQNNGV. CDR3 amino acids: CASSRFSPPYEQYF. The CDR3 bases are TGTGCCAGCAGCCGATTCTCCCCTCCCTACGAGCAGTACTTC.

The sample holds many counts of this clonotype. DNA for the CDR3: TGTGCCAGCAGTCTTACCGGGACAGGGGGCCCCGCAGATACGCAGTATTTT. It is translated as CASSLTGTGGPADTQYF. The rearrangement links TRBV6-2 or TRBV6-3 to TRBJ2-3; 12 bases line up with TRBD1. J gave up 4 bases and V 5 bases, and 10 bases lay outside the gene matches. The CDR3 is 17 amino acids. Germline V gene sequence: CDR1 MNHEY, CDR2 SVGEGT.

This chain uses TRBV5-8 with TRBJ2-3, with D tentatively TRBD1 (6 bases). This CDR3 has 14 residues. The germline V gene encodes CDR1 SGHTS and CDR2 YDEGEE. V was pared by 2 bases and J by 6 bases, with 13 bases between. The CDR3 reads CASSFNAGADTQYF. The CDR3 DNA sequence: TGTGCCAGCAGCTTTAATGCAGGGGCGGATACGCAGTATTTT.

This clonotype has at least ten counts. CDR3 DNA sequence: TGCAGTGCCACTAGGGGGGAGGCTCAAGAGACCCAGTACTTC. This gives the protein CSATRGEAQETQYF. V is TRBV20-1 and J is TRBJ2-5, with D possibly being TRBD1 or TRBD2 (6 bases each). The V gene lost 6 bases and the J gene lost 2 bases, with 16 bases spanning the gap. CDR3 size: 14 residues. The germline gives CDR1 DFQATT, CDR2 SNEGSKA (reference sequence).

This clonotype occurred many times. The CDR3 region is CASSRPGAGQKYF. CDR3 coding DNA: TGTGCCAGCTCACGTCCGGGAGCGGGACAAAAGTACTTC. The gene calls are TRBV18 and TRBJ2-7; possible D gene TRBD2, 7 bases. This CDR3 spans 13 amino acids. Germline V gives CDR1 KGHSH, CDR2 LQKENI. V was trimmed by 4 bases and J by 11 bases, leaving 18 bases between them.

The CDR3 bases are TGTGCCAGCAGCCAAGTAGAGAGGTCGATCACCGGGGAGCTGTTTTTT. Encoded protein: CASSQVERSITGELFF. The gene calls are TRBV3-1 and TRBJ2-2; D remains ambiguous. Germline V gene data show CDR1 as LGHDT and CDR2 as YNNKEL (reference sequence). The V end was cut by 1 base, the J end by 4 bases, with 13 bases between. This CDR3 comprises 16 residues.

The V call is TRBV18, the J call TRBJ1-2; D perhaps matches TRBD1 (5 bases). The length of the CDR3 is 15 residues. The V end was cut by 3 bases, the J end by 3 bases, with 14 bases between. Germline assignment: CDR1 KGHSH and CDR2 LQKENI. The CDR3, as DNA: TGTGCCAGCTCACCTTCCGGGGGATTGTACTATGGCTACACCTTC. Amino acids: CASSPSGGLYYGYTF. Based on the CDR3 plus reference TRBV18 and TRBJ1-2, the full variable domain is NAGVMQNPRHLVRRRGQEARLRCSPMKGHSHVYWYRQLPEEGLKFMVYLQKENIIDESGMPKERFSAEFPKEGPSILRIQQVVRGDSAAYFCASSPSGGLYYGYTFGSGTRLTVV.

This clonotype occurred a few times. The chain couples TRBV4-1 to TRBJ2-5; D may correspond to TRBD1 or TRBD2 (5 bases each). Germline V CDR1 and CDR2: MGHRA, YSYEKL. CDR3 length: 15 amino acids. Trimming left V 0 bases short and J 1 base short, with 9 bases between. The CDR3 spells CASSQDFGTQETQYF. The DNA for the CDR3 is TGCGCCAGCAGCCAAGATTTCGGGACCCAAGAGACCCAGTACTTC.

In its sample, this clonotype was seen a few times. The gene calls are TRBV6-5 and TRBJ2-7; 7 nucleotides line up with TRBD1. The ends lost 6 bases at V and 2 bases at J; junction bases unmatched: 16. This CDR3 has 17 amino acids. Per germline, CDR1 MNHEY and CDR2 SVGAGI. The CDR3 reads CASSLTPDRAEAYEQYF. DNA for the CDR3: TGTGCCAGCAGCCTCACACCAGACAGGGCGGAAGCCTACGAGCAGTACTTC.

This clonotype was observed many times. The CDR3 is CASSLATEGDIQYF. CDR3 DNA sequence: TGCGCCAGCAGCTTGGCCACAGAAGGGGACATTCAGTACTTC. The J gene is TRBJ2-4, the V gene TRBV5-1, with D possibly matching TRBD1 (5 bases). The V end lost 0 bases, the J end lost 8 bases, and 12 bases lay between the germline ends. Germline values: CDR1 SGHRS, CDR2 YFSETQ. The CDR3 runs 14 residues.

This clonotype showed up many times. The chain links TRBV15 to TRBJ1-2, with 10 bases identical to TRBD1. There are 16 residues in the CDR3. Germline V gene sequence: CDR1 LNHNV, CDR2 YYDKDF (reference sequence). V dropped 5 bases and J dropped 7; count of bases not matched to a gene: 13. The CDR3 DNA sequence: TGTGCCACCAGCGGGGGCCTCGACAGGGGGCAGGTTGGCTACACCTTC. Amino acids: CATSGGLDRGQVGYTF.

There are many counts of this clonotype. This chain links TRBV19 with TRBJ2-3; D possibly matches TRBD1 or TRBD2 (5 bases each). The germline V and J ends were trimmed by 5 bases and 2 bases, with 14 bases remaining between them. The germline V gene encodes CDR1 LNHDA and CDR2 SQIVND (reference sequence). The CDR3 is made up of 15 amino acids. This CDR3 is CASSQNLGVTDTQYF. The DNA for the CDR3 is TGTGCCAGTAGTCAGAACCTGGGGGTCACAGATACGCAGTATTTT.

With respect to this clonotype: The junction differs from germline at one of its ends, possibly a read error. The chain recombines TRBV20-1 with TRBJ2-5; D is unresolved. Germline CDR1 reads DFQATT; CDR2 reads SNEGSKA (reference sequence). This CDR3 spans 13 amino acids. The CDR3 region has the DNA TGCAGTGATAGAGTACCCATTAGAGAGACCCAGTACTTC. Translation: CSDRVPIRETQYF.

The CDR3 nucleotides are TGTGCCAGCAGTCCCGGGACAGTTGGGTCCTACGAGCAGTACTTC. Protein: CASSPGTVGSYEQYF. The chain uses TRBV12-3 or TRBV12-4 and TRBJ2-7, with 7 bases aligning to TRBD1. With V trimmed by 5 bases and J by 1 base, 8 bases remained unmatched. This CDR3 has 15 residues.